This TCR beta chain was profiled in a study of T cells in Graves' hyperthyroidism and ophthalmopathy. This CDR3 contains 16 residues. CDR1 is GTSNPN and CDR2 is SVGIG in the germline V gene (reference sequence). V shed 2 bases and J shed 4 bases, with 17 bases lying between them. Notes on the study in general: The model identified upcoming ophthalmopathy a median approximately 6.4 months ahead of onset.

RNA transcripts were the template for amplifying TCR beta CDR3 regions. The HTBI primer set served for first-round RT-PCR of the TCR CDR3. Each CDR3 protein gets one entry after TCRdb re-called the multiplex PCR reads with MiXCR. In the table there are around 690,000 distinct CDR3 sequences, 17% of which are singletons. This clonotype has ten or more counts. Its antigen is still unknown. Diagnosis relied on clinical symptoms, serum thyroxine and TRAb, thyroid ultrasound and orbital computed tomography. Out of more than 8 ml of fresh peripheral blood came the PBMCs. This receptor was obtained from a man aged 50-60 years with Graves' hyperthyroidism. Input material: blood. The J gene is TRBJ1-4, the V gene TRBV30; D not certain. CDR3 sequence: CAWSPRTRAGNEKLFF. In nucleotides, the CDR3 is TGTGCCTGGAGTCCAAGGACTCGGGCCGGTAATGAAAAACTGTTTTTT.